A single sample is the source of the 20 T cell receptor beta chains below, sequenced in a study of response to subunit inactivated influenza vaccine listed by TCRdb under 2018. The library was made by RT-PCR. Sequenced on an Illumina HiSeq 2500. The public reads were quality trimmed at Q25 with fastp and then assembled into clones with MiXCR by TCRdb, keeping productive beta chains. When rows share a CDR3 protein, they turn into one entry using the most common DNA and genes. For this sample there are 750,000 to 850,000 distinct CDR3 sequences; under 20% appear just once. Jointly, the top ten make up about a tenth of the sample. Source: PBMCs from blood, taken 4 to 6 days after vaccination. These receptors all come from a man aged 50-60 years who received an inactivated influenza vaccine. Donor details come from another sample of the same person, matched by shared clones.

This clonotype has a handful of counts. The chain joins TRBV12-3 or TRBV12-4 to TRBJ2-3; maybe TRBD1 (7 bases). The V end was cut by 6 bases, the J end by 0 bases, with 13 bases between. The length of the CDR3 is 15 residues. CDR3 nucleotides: TGTGCCAGCAGCTTCGGGGGACAGAGCACAGATACGCAGTATTTT. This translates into CASSFGGQSTDTQYF.

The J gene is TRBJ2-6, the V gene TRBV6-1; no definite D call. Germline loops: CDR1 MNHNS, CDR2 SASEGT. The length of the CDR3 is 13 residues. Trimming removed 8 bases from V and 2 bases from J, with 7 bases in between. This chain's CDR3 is CASGITGANVLTF. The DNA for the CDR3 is TGTGCCAGCGGAATTACTGGGGCCAACGTCCTGACTTTC.

The CDR3 loop is CASSPSGEKLFF. For the CDR3, the DNA is TGCGCCAGCAGCCCAAGTGGTGAAAAACTGTTTTTT. V usage is TRBV5-1 and J usage is TRBJ1-4; D ambiguous. Germline V gene sequence: CDR1 SGHRS, CDR2 YFSETQ. This CDR3 has 12 residues. The V and J ends lost 4 bases and 7 bases respectively, with 8 bases between them.

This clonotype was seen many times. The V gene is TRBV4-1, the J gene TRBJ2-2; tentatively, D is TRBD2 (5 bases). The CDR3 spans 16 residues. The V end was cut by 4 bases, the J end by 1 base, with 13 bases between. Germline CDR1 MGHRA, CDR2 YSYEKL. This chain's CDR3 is CASSLRTAENTGELFF. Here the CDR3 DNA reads TGCGCCAGCAGCCTCCGGACTGCTGAGAACACCGGGGAGCTGTTTTTT.

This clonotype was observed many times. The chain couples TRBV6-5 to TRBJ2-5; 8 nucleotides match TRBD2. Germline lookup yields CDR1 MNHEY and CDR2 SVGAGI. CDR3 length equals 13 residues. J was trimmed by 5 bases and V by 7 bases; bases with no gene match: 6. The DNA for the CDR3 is TGTGCCAGCAATTCGGGGGGGCCGGAGACCCAGTACTTC. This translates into CASNSGGPETQYF.

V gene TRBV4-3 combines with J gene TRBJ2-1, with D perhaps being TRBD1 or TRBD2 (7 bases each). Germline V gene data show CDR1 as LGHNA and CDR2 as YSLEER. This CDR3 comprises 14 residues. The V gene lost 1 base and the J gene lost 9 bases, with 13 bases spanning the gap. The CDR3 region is CASSQGGGGVEQFF. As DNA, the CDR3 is TGCGCCAGCAGCCAAGGGGGAGGGGGCGTTGAGCAGTTCTTC.

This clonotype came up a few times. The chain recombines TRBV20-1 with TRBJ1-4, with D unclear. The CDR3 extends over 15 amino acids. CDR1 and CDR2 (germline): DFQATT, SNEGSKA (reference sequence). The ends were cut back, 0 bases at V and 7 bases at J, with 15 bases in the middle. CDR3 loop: CSARDLSGRGEKLFF. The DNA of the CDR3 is TGCAGTGCTAGAGATCTGTCAGGCCGGGGTGAAAAACTGTTTTTT.

In DNA, the CDR3 is TGTGCCATCAGTGAAGTTAGGACAAACAATGAGCAGTTCTTC. Amino acids: CAISEVRTNNEQFF. The genes are TRBV10-3 and TRBJ2-1, with a weak D call TRBD1 (5 bases). Germline CDR1 reads ENHRY; CDR2 reads SYGVKD. The CDR3 has 14 amino acids. V was shortened by 3 bases and J by 5 bases, with 11 bases between the two germline ends.

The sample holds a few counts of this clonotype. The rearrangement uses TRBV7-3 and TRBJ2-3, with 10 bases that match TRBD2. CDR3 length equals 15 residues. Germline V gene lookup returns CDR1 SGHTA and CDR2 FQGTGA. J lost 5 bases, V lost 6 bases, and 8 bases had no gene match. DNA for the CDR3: TGTGCCAGCAGTTACGGGACTAGCGTGTTAGATACGCAGTATTTT. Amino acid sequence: CASSYGTSVLDTQYF.

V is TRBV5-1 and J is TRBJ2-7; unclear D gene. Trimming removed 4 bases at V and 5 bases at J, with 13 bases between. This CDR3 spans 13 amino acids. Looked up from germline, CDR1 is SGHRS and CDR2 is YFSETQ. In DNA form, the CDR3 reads TGCGCCAGCAGCCCACTTTCATGGGACGAGCAGTACTTC. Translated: CASSPLSWDEQYF.

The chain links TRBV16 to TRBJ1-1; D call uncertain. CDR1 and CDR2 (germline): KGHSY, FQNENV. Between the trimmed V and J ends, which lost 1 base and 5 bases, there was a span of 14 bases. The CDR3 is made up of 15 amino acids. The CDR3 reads CASSQFGGFNTEAFF. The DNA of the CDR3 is TGTGCCAGCAGCCAATTTGGAGGGTTTAATACTGAAGCTTTCTTT.

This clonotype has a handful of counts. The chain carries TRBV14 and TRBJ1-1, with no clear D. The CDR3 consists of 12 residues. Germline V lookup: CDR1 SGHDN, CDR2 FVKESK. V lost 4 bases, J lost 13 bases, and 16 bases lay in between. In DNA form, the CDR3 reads TGTGCCAGCAGCCGCCGATGGGGAATAGGTTTCTTT. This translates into CASSRRWGIGFF.

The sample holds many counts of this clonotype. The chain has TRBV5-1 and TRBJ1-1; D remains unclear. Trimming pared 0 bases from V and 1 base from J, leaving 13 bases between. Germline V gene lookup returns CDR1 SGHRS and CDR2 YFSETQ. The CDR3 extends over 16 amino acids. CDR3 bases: TGCGCCAGCAGCTTGGAGACATTATCAGGGAACACTGAAGCTTTCTTT. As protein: CASSLETLSGNTEAFF.

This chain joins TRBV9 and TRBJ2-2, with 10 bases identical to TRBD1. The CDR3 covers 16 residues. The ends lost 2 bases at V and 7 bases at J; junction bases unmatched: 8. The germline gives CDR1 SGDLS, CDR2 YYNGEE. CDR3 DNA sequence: TGTGCCAGCAGCGTCGACAGGGGGCAATTTATCGGGGAGCTGTTTTTT. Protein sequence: CASSVDRGQFIGELFF.

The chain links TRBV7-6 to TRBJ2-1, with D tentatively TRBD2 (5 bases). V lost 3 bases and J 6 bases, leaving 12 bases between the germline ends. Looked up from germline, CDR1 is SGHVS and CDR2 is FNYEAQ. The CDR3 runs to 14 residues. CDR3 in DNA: TGTGCCAGCAGCTTTTTTAGCGAGGTCAATGAGCAGTTCTTC. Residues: CASSFFSEVNEQFF.

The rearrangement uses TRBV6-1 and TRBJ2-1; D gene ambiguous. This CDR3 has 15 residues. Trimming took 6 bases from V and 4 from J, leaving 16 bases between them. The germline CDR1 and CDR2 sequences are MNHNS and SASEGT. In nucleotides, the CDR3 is TGTGCCAGCAGCATCGAGCCCACCTTGTACAATGAGCAGTTCTTC. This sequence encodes CASSIEPTLYNEQFF.

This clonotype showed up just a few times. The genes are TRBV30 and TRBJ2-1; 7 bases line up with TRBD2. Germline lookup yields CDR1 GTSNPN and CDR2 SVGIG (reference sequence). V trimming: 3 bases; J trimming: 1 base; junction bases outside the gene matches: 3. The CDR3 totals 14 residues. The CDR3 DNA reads TGTGCCTGGAGCCTAGCGGTTTCCTACAATGAGCAGTTCTTC. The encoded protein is CAWSLAVSYNEQFF.

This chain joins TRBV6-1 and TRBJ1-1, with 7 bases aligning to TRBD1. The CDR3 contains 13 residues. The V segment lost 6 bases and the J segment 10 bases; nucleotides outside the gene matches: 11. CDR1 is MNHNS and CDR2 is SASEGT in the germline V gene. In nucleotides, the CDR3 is TGTGCCAGCAGATCAGACAGGGCCAGTGGAGCTTTCTTT. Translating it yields CASRSDRASGAFF.

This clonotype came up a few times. The CDR3 DNA reads as TGTGCCAGCAGCCTTCAAAGCTCAGATACGCAGTATTTT. It yields the protein CASSLQSSDTQYF. The chain links TRBV14 to TRBJ2-3; no definite D call. The V and J ends lost 4 bases and 4 bases respectively, with 9 bases between them. CDR1 SGHDN and CDR2 FVKESK come from the germline V gene. The CDR3 covers 13 residues.

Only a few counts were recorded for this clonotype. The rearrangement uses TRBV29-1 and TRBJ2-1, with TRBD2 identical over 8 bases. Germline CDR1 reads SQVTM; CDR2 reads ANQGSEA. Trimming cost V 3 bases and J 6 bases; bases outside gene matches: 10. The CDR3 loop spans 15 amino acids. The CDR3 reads CSVDPAGGHINEQFF. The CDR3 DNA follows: TGCAGCGTTGATCCGGCGGGGGGCCATATCAATGAGCAGTTCTTC.